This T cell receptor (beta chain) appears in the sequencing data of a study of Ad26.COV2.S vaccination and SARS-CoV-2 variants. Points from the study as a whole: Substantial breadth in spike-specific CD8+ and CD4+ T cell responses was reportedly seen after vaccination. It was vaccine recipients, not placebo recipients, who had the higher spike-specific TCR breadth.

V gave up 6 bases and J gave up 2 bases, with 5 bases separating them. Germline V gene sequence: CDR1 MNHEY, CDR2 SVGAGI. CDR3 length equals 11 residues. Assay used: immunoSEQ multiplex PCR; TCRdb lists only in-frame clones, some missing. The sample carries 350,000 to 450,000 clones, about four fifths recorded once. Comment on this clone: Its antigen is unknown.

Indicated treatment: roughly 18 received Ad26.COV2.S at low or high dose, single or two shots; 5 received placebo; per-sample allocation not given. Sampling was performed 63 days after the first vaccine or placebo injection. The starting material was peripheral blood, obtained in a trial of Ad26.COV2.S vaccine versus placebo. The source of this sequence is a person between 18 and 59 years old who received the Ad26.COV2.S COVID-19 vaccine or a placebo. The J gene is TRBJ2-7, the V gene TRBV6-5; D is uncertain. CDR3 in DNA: TGTGCCAGCAGAGACCCCTACGAGCAGTACTTC. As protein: CASRDPYEQYF.